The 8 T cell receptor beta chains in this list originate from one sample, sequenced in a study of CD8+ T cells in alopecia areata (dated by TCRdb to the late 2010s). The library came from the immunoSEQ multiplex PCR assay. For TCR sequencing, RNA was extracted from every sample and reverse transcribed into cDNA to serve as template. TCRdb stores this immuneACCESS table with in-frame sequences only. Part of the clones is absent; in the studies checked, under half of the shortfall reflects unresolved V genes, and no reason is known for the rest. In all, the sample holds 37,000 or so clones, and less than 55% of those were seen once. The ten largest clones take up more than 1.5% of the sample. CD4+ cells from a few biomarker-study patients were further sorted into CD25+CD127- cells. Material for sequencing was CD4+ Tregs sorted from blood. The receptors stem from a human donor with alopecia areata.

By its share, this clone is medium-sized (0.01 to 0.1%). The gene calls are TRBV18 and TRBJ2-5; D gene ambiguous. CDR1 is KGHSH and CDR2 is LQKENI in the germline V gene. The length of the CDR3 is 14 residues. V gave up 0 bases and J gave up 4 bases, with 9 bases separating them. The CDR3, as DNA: TGTGCCAGCTCACCACCGGCTGACTCAGAGACCCAGTACTTC. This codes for CASSPPADSETQYF.

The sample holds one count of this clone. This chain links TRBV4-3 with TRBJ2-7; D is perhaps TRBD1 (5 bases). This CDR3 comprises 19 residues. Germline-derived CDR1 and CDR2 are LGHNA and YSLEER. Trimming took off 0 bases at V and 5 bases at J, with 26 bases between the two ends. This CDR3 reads CASSQEGQGWVMGSHEQYF. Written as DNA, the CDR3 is TGCGCCAGCAGCCAAGAGGGGCAGGGATGGGTTATGGGATCCCACGAGCAGTACTTC.

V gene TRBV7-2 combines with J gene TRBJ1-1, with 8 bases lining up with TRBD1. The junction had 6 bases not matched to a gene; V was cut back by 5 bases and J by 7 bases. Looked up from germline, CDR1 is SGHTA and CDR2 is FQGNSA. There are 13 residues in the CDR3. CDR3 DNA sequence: TGTGCCAGCAGCCCCGACAGGGGAGGTGAAGCTTTCTTT. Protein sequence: CASSPDRGGEAFF.

In nucleotides, the CDR3 is TGTGCCAGCAGCCAAGATTTCCGTTCGGGACCCCGGCGGGAGACCCAGTACTTC. Translation gives CASSQDFRSGPRRETQYF. The chain links TRBV14 to TRBJ2-5; perhaps D is TRBD1 or TRBD2 (5 bases each). The CDR3 totals 18 residues. Germline V lookup: CDR1 SGHDN, CDR2 FVKESK. V lost 0 bases, J lost 5 bases, and 22 bases lay in between. The full variable domain, rest sourced from reference TRBV14 and TRBJ2-5, is EAGVTQFPSHSVIEKGQTVTLRCDPISGHDNLYWYRRVMGKEIKFLLHFVKESKQDESGMPNNRFLAERTGGTYSTLKVQPAELEDSGVYFCASSQDFRSGPRRETQYFGPGTRLLVL.

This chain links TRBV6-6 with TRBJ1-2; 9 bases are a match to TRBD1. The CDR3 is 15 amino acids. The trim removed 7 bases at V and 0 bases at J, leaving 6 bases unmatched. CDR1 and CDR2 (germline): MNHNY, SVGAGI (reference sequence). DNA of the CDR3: TGTGCCAGCAACCGGGACAGGGAACCTAACTATGGCTACACCTTC. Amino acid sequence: CASNRDREPNYGYTF.

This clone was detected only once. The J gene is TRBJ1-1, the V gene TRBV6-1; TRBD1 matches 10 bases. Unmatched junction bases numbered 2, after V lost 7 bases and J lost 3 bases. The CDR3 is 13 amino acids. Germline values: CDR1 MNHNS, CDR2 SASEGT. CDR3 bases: TGTGCCAGCAAGACAGGGGGCTACACTGAAGCTTTCTTT. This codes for CASKTGGYTEAFF.

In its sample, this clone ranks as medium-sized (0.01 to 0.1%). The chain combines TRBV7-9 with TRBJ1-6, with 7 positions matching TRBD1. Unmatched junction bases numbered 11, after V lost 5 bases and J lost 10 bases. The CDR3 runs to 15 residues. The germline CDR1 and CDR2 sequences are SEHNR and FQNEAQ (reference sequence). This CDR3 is CASSPTGRLDSPLHF. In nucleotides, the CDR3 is TGTGCCAGCAGCCCGACAGGGAGGTTGGACTCACCCCTCCACTTT. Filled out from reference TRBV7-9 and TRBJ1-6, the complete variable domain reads DTGVSQNPRHKITKRGQNVTFRCDPISEHNRLYWYRQTLGQGPEFLTYFQNEAQLEKSRLLSDRFSAERPKGSFSTLEIQRTEQGDSAMYLCASSPTGRLDSPLHFGNGTRLTVT.

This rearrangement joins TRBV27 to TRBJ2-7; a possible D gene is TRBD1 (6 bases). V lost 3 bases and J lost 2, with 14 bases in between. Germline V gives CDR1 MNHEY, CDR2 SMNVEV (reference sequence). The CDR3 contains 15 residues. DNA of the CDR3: TGTGCCAGCAGTTTGGTACCGACAGGCCCCTACGAGCAGTACTTC. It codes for CASSLVPTGPYEQYF.